The next 22 T cell receptor beta chains were all read from a single sample in a study of shared clonotypes between healthy human individuals. Generated by immunoSEQ multiplex PCR, the TCRdb table keeps only in-frame clones and is missing some. The sample lists about 480,000 clones, nearly 80% occurring once. Sequenced input: PBMCs. These receptors all stem from a woman aged 40-49 years in good health. Some clones in this sample may be carry-over from other donors' samples.

This clone was seen many times. The J gene is TRBJ2-1, the V gene TRBV4-2; D unresolved. Trimming took off 4 bases at V and 8 bases at J, with 9 bases between the two ends. The CDR3 runs to 12 residues. Germline V gene sequence: CDR1 LGHNA, CDR2 YNFKEQ. For the CDR3, the DNA is TGTGCCAGCAGCCTAAACCGGTATGAGCAGTTCTTC. Translation gives CASSLNRYEQFF.

This clone was picked up a small number of times. The CDR3 sequence: CASSFRGNQPQHF. The DNA of the CDR3 is TGTGCCAGCAGTTTTAGGGGGAATCAGCCCCAGCATTTT. The chain has TRBV27 and TRBJ1-5; a weak D match, TRBD1 (6 bases). CDR1 is MNHEY and CDR2 is SMNVEV in the germline V gene (reference sequence). This CDR3 contains 13 residues. The V end lost 3 bases, the J end lost 4 bases, and 7 bases lay between the germline ends.

This chain uses TRBV18 with TRBJ2-1; TRBD2 is a possible D gene (6 bases). Looked up from germline, CDR1 is KGHSH and CDR2 is LQKENI. V was pared by 2 bases and J by 8 bases, with 7 bases between. The CDR3 sequence is 12 residues long. The CDR3 loop reads CASSPSGDEQFF. The CDR3 DNA sequence: TGTGCCAGCTCACCATCGGGGGATGAGCAGTTCTTC.

The J gene is TRBJ2-7, the V gene TRBV30; 8 nucleotides agree with TRBD2. V dropped 6 bases and J dropped 2; count of bases not matched to a gene: 6. The CDR3 covers 13 residues. Per germline, CDR1 GTSNPN and CDR2 SVGIG (reference sequence). CDR3 loop: CACRQRGTYEQYF. CDR3 DNA: TGTGCCTGCCGACAGCGGGGGACCTACGAGCAGTACTTC.

This sequence joins TRBV11-2 and TRBJ2-7; tentatively, D is TRBD2 (6 bases). The CDR3 is 15 residues long. The V and J ends lost 1 base and 0 bases respectively, with 10 bases between them. Germline V gives CDR1 SGHAT, CDR2 FQNNGV. The CDR3 nucleotides are TGTGCCAGCAGCTTAGTGGCGGGAACCTCCTACGAGCAGTACTTC. The encoded protein is CASSLVAGTSYEQYF.

This sequence joins TRBV7-8 and TRBJ2-1; 11 bases match TRBD1. This CDR3 has 15 residues. V shed 5 bases, J shed 5 bases, and the junction held 5 bases outside the gene matches. Germline CDR1 and CDR2: SGHVS and FQNEAQ. The CDR3 is CASSTRTGGHNEQFF. CDR3 nucleotide sequence: TGTGCCAGCAGCACGAGGACAGGGGGCCACAATGAGCAGTTCTTC.

This CDR3 reads CASSLTGGVNQPQHF. The CDR3 DNA sequence: TGTGCCAGCAGTTTAACAGGGGGCGTCAATCAGCCCCAGCATTTT. J is TRBJ1-5 and V is TRBV27; the match to TRBD1 covers 9 bases. Trimming removed 2 bases from V and 3 bases from J; junction bases left unmatched: 2. Germline V gene lookup returns CDR1 MNHEY and CDR2 SMNVEV (reference sequence). This CDR3 spans 15 amino acids.

V and J are TRBV20-1 and TRBJ1-2; D unclear. The germline V gene has CDR1 DFQATT and CDR2 SNEGSKA (reference sequence). The CDR3 contains 11 residues. V shed 4 bases and J shed 0 bases, with 3 bases lying between them. The CDR3 nucleotides read TGCAGTGCTACAGCTAACTATGGCTACACCTTC. Translating it yields CSATANYGYTF.

The V call is TRBV29-1, the J call TRBJ2-1, with 7 bases aligning to TRBD1. There are 17 residues in the CDR3. CDR1 is SQVTM, CDR2 ANQGSEA, per germline. The ends lost 0 bases at V and 0 bases at J; junction bases unmatched: 8. In DNA form, the CDR3 reads TGCAGCGTTGAAGATCCGGACAGGACGAGCTCCTACAATGAGCAGTTCTTC. Its protein product is CSVEDPDRTSSYNEQFF.

This clone was seen a few times. Other DNA sequences of this sample code for an identical CDR3. CDR3 in DNA: TGCGCCAGCAGCTTGGGACAGGGGACTCAGCCCCAGCATTTT. It encodes CASSLGQGTQPQHF. This rearrangement joins TRBV5-1 to TRBJ1-5; 8 nucleotides agree with TRBD1. V shed 0 bases, J shed 6 bases, and the junction held 2 bases outside the gene matches. The CDR3 spans 14 residues. Germline V gives CDR1 SGHRS, CDR2 YFSETQ.

The V call is TRBV5-1, the J call TRBJ2-5; 7 bases are shared with TRBD1. Trimming removed 4 bases from V and 3 bases from J; junction bases left unmatched: 9. The CDR3 runs to 15 residues. Looked up from germline, CDR1 is SGHRS and CDR2 is YFSETQ. For the CDR3, the DNA is TGCGCCAGCAGCCCGCAGCCCGGGACAGAAGAGACCCAGTACTTC. Its translation is CASSPQPGTEETQYF. Looking up the rest from reference TRBV5-1 and TRBJ2-5 gives the full variable domain: KAGVTQTPRYLIKTRGQQVTLSCSPISGHRSVSWYQQTPGQGLQFLFEYFSETQRNKGNFPGRFSGRQFSNSRSEMNVSTLELGDSALYLCASSPQPGTEETQYFGPGTRLLVL.

The gene calls are TRBV11-2 and TRBJ1-1; TRBD1 is a possible D gene (5 bases). CDR3 size: 13 residues. Germline V gene data show CDR1 as SGHAT and CDR2 as FQNNGV. Trimming stripped 3 bases from V and 4 bases from J, with 9 bases between. The CDR3 DNA sequence: TGTGCCAGCAGCTTGGGGGGATTCACTGAAGCTTTCTTT. Amino acid sequence: CASSLGGFTEAFF.

The chain has TRBV28 and TRBJ2-5, with 9 bases fitting TRBD2. Germline CDR1 and CDR2: MDHEN and SYDVKM. The CDR3 consists of 15 residues. J was trimmed by 4 bases and V by 6 bases; bases with no gene match: 9. The CDR3 sequence is CASRATSGGGETQYF. In nucleotides, the CDR3 is TGTGCCAGCAGAGCGACTAGCGGAGGTGGAGAGACCCAGTACTTC. Complete variable domain (other parts from reference TRBV28 and TRBJ2-5): DVKVTQSSRYLVKRTGEKVFLECVQDMDHENMFWYRQDPGLGLRLIYFSYDVKMKEKGDIPEGYSVSREKKERFSLILESASTNQTSMYLCASRATSGGGETQYFGPGTRLLVL.

This clone was seen once. This sequence joins TRBV9 and TRBJ2-1; 13 nucleotides match TRBD2. The V gene end was trimmed by 0 bases and the J gene end by 4 bases; junction bases not matched to a gene: 1. CDR3 length: 16 residues. CDR1 SGDLS and CDR2 YYNGEE come from the germline V gene. DNA for the CDR3: TGTGCCAGCAGCGTAGAGGGACTAGCGGGGTACAATGAGCAGTTCTTC. It encodes CASSVEGLAGYNEQFF. Complete variable domain (other parts from reference TRBV9 and TRBJ2-1): DSGVTQTPKHLITATGQRVTLRCSPRSGDLSVYWYQQSLDQGLQFLIQYYNGEERAKGNILERFSAQQFPDLHSELNLSSLELGDSALYFCASSVEGLAGYNEQFFGPGTRLTVL.

This chain uses TRBV6-5 with TRBJ2-1; D might be TRBD1 or TRBD2, each matching 5 bases. The CDR3 totals 14 residues. V was shortened by 5 bases and J by 6 bases, with 14 bases between the two germline ends. The germline V gene encodes CDR1 MNHEY and CDR2 SVGAGI. The CDR3 DNA reads as TGTGCCAGCAGTCCCGGGACGCTGGGCAATGAGCAGTTCTTC. Amino acids: CASSPGTLGNEQFF.

V and J are TRBV6-1 and TRBJ2-3; D not certain. Germline CDR1 MNHNS, CDR2 SASEGT. The CDR3 covers 13 residues. Trimming left V 7 bases short and J 6 bases short, with 14 bases between. The CDR3 region is CASTPPGRDTQYF. The DNA for the CDR3 is TGTGCCAGCACCCCCCCCGGGCGGGATACGCAGTATTTT.

Only a few counts were recorded for this clone. The J gene is TRBJ1-2, the V gene TRBV6-5; TRBD1 agrees at 10 bases. J was trimmed by 7 bases and V by 4 bases; bases with no gene match: 9. The CDR3 is 15 amino acids. The germline V gene encodes CDR1 MNHEY and CDR2 SVGAGI. CDR3 DNA sequence: TGTGCCAGCAGTTTGGGACAGGGGTTTCGGTCTGGCTACACCTTC. Amino acids: CASSLGQGFRSGYTF.

This sequence joins TRBV7-2 and TRBJ2-2; D not resolved. The V gene's germline CDR1 is SGHTA and CDR2 FQGNSA. Trimming removed 3 bases at V and 0 bases at J, with 11 bases between. The CDR3 spans 16 residues. The DNA for the CDR3 is TGTGCCAGCAGCTTGCGAGGAGCCCCGAACACCGGGGAGCTGTTTTTT. Translation gives CASSLRGAPNTGELFF.

The genes are TRBV9 and TRBJ2-1; possible D gene TRBD2, 6 bases. Trimming took off 0 bases at V and 7 bases at J, with 14 bases between the two ends. Germline CDR1 is SGDLS and CDR2 is YYNGEE. The CDR3 totals 15 residues. The CDR3 DNA reads TGTGCCAGCAGCGTAGGCGGGATTCGAGATAATGAGCAGTTCTTC. Its translation is CASSVGGIRDNEQFF.

The J gene is TRBJ2-7, the V gene TRBV10-3; D perhaps matches TRBD2 (5 bases). Between the trimmed V and J ends, which lost 6 bases and 4 bases, there was a span of 16 bases. The CDR3 runs to 14 residues. Germline-derived CDR1 and CDR2 are ENHRY and SYGVKD. CDR3 nucleotides: TGTGCCATCAGCATACAAGGACTGAATTACGAGCAGTACTTC. Translated, it gives CAISIQGLNYEQYF.

This rearrangement joins TRBV5-4 to TRBJ2-3; no reliable D call. With 0 bases removed from V and 1 base from J, the gap between germline ends came to 12 bases. In germline, CDR1 is SGHNT, CDR2 YYREEE (reference sequence). This CDR3 is 16 amino acids long. CDR3 residues: CASSLEGSLGTDTQYF. CDR3 bases: TGTGCCAGCAGCTTGGAGGGATCTCTTGGCACAGATACGCAGTATTTT.

Turning to this clone: Other DNA sequences in this sample translate to the same CDR3. This rearrangement joins TRBV29-1 to TRBJ2-3; maybe TRBD1 (5 bases). This CDR3 has 12 residues. Looked up from germline, CDR1 is SQVTM and CDR2 is ANQGSEA. The V end lost 4 bases, the J end lost 4 bases, and 9 bases lay between the germline ends. The CDR3 spells CSVVLGADTQYF. The CDR3 coding sequence is TGCAGCGTTGTATTAGGGGCAGATACGCAGTATTTT.